This entry is about one T cell receptor (beta chain). Its antigen is currently unknown. Looked up from germline, CDR1 is LNHDA and CDR2 is SQIVND (reference sequence). The CDR3 runs to 15 residues. These data come from a study of monozygotic twins with inflammatory bowel disease. Findings and caveats of the study: On the inverse Simpson index, IBD patients scored lower for TCRbeta diversity than healthy co-twins.

TCRdb reanalyzed the 5' RACE reads, giving one entry per CDR3 protein sequence and no DNA. Its table records around 410,000 distinct CDR3 sequences. The sequencing sample was made of blood. The genes are TRBV19 and TRBJ2-7; as DNA is missing, the TRBD1 call by TCRdb cannot be tested. The receptor was derived from a human donor with ulcerative colitis or Crohn's disease, or a healthy co-twin of an affected twin (not recorded which). The CDR3 loop is CASSIQGRMTYEQYF.